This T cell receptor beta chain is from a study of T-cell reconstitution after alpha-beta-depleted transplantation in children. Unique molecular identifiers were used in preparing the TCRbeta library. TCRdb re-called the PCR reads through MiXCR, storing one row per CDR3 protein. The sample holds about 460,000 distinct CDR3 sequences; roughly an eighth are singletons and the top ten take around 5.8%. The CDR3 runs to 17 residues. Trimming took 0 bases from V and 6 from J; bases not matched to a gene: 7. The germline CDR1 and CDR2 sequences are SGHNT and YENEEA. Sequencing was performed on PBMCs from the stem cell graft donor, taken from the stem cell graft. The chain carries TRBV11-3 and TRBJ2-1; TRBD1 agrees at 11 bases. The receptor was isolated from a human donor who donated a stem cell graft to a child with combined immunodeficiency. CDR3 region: CASSLDRDRGFCNEQFF. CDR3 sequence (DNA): TGTGCCAGCAGCTTAGATCGGGACAGGGGGTTCTGCAATGAGCAGTTCTTC.